Described below is a single T cell receptor (beta chain) sequence and its context. The data derive from a study of shared clonotypes between healthy human individuals. The assay was immunoSEQ multiplex PCR, and TCRdb's table has in-frame clones only and misses some. The table includes about 2 million clones, approximately 95% detected once. Selected positively for CCR7 and CD45RO-negative, naive CD8 cells excluded terminally differentiated effector memory CD45RA+ cells. What was sequenced was naive CD8+ T cells sorted from blood. The receptor was derived from a man younger than 35 in good health.

CDR3 bases: TGTGCCAGCAGCTCTTTTAGCCCGGGACAGGGGTACACCGGGGAGCTGTTTTTT. Its protein product is CASSSFSPGQGYTGELFF. This chain links TRBV7-9 with TRBJ2-2; 10 nucleotides agree with TRBD1. The CDR3 contains 18 residues. V was clipped by 4 bases and J by 3 bases; unmatched bases: 11. CDR1 and CDR2 (germline): SEHNR, FQNEAQ (reference sequence).